Listed here is a single T cell receptor (beta chain). The data were produced by immunoSEQ multiplex PCR, yet TCRdb's version contains in-frame clones alone and is incomplete. The sample lists about 70,000 clones; approximately 97% were seen once. Germline V lookup: CDR1 SGHRS, CDR2 YFSETQ. The V end lost 4 bases, the J end lost 11 bases, and 21 bases lay between the germline ends. This CDR3 is built from 14 residues. This specimen belongs to a study of technical replicates of blood from a handful of donors. This clonotype was obtained from a human donor in good health. The chain has TRBV5-1 and TRBJ1-1; TRBD1 is a possible D gene (5 bases). The sequenced material came from T cells isolated from PBMCs. The CDR3: CASSQRERGAEAFF. The DNA of the CDR3 is TGCGCCAGCAGCCAACGGGAGAGGGGCGCGGAGGCTTTCTTT.